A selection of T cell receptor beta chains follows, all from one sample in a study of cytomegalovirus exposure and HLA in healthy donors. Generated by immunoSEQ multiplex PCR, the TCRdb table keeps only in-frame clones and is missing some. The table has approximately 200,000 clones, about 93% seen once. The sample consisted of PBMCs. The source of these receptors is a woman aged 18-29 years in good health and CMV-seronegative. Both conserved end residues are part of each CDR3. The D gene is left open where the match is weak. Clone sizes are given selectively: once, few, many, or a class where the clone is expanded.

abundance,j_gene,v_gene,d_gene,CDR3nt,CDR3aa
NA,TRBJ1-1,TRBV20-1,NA,TGCAGGGGGGGATCCGGCACTGAAGCTTTCTTT,CRGGSGTEAFF
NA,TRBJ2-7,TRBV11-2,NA,TGTGCCAGCAGCCTCCGACTCCGAGGGAAAGGATACGAGCAGTACTTC,CASSLRLRGKGYEQYF
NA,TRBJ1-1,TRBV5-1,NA,TGCGCCAGCAGCCCAGGGCGCACTGAAGCTTTCTTT,CASSPGRTEAFF
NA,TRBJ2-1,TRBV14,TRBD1,TGTGCCAGCAGCCAATTGGGACAGGGGTTGTTCAGGAATGAGCAGTTCTTC,CASSQLGQGLFRNEQFF
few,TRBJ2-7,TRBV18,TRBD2,TGTGCCAGCTCCCCGCTACAGCGGGGCACCTACGAGCAGTACTTC,CASSPLQRGTYEQYF
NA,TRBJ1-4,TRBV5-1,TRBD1,TGCGCCAGCAGCTTGGGCGACAGGGATCCTGAAAAACTGTTTTTT,CASSLGDRDPEKLFF
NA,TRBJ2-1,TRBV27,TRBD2,TGTGCCAGCAGTCCAGGGACTAGCGGTACCTACAATGAGCAGTTCTTC,CASSPGTSGTYNEQFF
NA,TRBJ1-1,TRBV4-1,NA,TGCGCCAGCAGCCAAGAGGGAAGGATCGGGGAACCAAACACTGAAGCTTTCTTT,CASSQEGRIGEPNTEAFF
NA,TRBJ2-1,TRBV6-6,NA,TGTGCCAGCAGTTACGCGTTTGAGCAGTTCTTC,CASSYAFEQFF
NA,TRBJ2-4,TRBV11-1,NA,TGTGCCAGCAGCTTAGACAGGATTGACATTCAGTACTTC,CASSLDRIDIQYF
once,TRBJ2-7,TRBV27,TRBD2,TGTGCCAGCTTAACCTTTAGAGGCGGGGGGGAGCAGTACTTC,CASLTFRGGGEQYF
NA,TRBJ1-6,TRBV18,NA,TGTGCCAGCTCACCACCTAATCCGGTCTCCTATAATTCACCCCTCCACTTT,CASSPPNPVSYNSPLHF
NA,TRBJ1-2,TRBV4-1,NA,TGCGCCAGCAGCCAGACAGTTAACTATGGCTACACCTTC,CASSQTVNYGYTF
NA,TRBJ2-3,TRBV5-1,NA,TGCGCCAGCCTCGAAAGCGGAGCGAGCACAGATACGCAGTATTTT,CASLESGASTDTQYF
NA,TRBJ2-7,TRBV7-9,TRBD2,TGTGCCAGCAGCCCGGGACTAGCGGATGCCCACTTCTCCTACGAGCAGTACTTC,CASSPGLADAHFSYEQYF
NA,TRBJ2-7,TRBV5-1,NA,TGCGCCAGCAGCTTGGCAGGTCAGCTATACGAGCAGTACTTC,CASSLAGQLYEQYF
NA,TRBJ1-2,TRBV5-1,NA,TGCGCCAGCAGCTTAGAAGGGGTCGGGTATGGCTACACCTTC,CASSLEGVGYGYTF
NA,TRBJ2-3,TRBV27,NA,TGTGCCAGCAGTTTATCCAGGGTCACAGATACGCAGTATTTT,CASSLSRVTDTQYF
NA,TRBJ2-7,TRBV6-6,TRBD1,TGTGCCAGCAGTTATGGAACAGGGGGGAATTACGAGCAGTACTTC,CASSYGTGGNYEQYF
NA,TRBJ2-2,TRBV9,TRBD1,TGTGCCAGCAGTAAGAGACAGGGCGCGGTCGGGGAGCTGTTTTTT,CASSKRQGAVGELFF
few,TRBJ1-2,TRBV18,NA,TGTGCCAGCTCACCCCCCAGGACAGACTATGGCTACACCTTC,CASSPPRTDYGYTF
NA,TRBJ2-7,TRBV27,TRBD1,TGTGCCAGCAGTCGTAGACAGGGGAGGTCCGAGCAGTACTTC,CASSRRQGRSEQYF